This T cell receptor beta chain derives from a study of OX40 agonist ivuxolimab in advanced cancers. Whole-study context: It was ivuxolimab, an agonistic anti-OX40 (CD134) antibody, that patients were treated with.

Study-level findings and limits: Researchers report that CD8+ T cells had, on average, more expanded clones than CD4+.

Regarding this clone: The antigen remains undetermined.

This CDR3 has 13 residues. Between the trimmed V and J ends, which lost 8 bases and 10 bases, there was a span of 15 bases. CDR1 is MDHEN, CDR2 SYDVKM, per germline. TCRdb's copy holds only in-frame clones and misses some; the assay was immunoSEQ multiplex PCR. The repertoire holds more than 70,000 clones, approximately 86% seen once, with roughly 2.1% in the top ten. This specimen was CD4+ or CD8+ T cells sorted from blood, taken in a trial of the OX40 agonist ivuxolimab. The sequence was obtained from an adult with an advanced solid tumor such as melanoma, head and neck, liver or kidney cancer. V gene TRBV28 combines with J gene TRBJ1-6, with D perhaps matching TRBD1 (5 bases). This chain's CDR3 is CASQTGGRSPLHF. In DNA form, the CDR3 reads TGTGCCAGCCAGACGGGGGGGAGGTCACCCCTCCACTTT.